This T cell receptor beta chain was captured by sequencing in a study of blood T cell repertoires in COVID-19. As for the study in general: There were acute and convalescent COVID-19 samples, and they came from the United States, Italy and Spain. Sources were T cells, B-cell-depleted T cells, or PBMCs; the material itself was cDNA or gDNA.

In the original analysis: Amplified reference gene primers provided the basis for estimating nucleated cell counts. Clones were read by immunoSEQ multiplex PCR, and TCRdb kept only the in-frame ones, dropping some. That table supplies the V and J calls and clone size; D and trimming were determined from the DNA. Here the sample spans approximately 270,000 clones, approximately 83% being singletons. The CDR3 has 16 amino acids. With V trimmed by 7 bases and J by 6 bases, 15 bases remained unmatched. CDR1 ENHRY and CDR2 SYGVKD come from the germline V gene. Sequencing was done on a sample of peripheral blood. The sequence was obtained from a woman in her seventies with acute or convalescent COVID-19. This chain links TRBV10-3 with TRBJ1-5; 7 bases are a match to TRBD1. In DNA, the CDR3 is TGTGCCATCAAATCCGGCGACGGCAGGGGGATTCAGCCCCAGCATTTT. Translation gives CAIKSGDGRGIQPQHF.